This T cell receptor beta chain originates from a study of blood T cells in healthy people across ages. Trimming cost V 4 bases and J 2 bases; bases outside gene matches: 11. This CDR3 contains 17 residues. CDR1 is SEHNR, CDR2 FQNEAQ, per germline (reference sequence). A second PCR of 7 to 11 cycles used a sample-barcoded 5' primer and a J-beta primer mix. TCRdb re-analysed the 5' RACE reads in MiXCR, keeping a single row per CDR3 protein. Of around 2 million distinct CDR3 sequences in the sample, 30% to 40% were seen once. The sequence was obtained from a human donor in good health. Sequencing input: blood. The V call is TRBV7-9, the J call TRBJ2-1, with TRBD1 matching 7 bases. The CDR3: CASSSQFRQGAYNEQFF. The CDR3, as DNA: TGTGCCAGCAGCTCCCAATTCAGACAGGGAGCCTACAATGAGCAGTTCTTC.